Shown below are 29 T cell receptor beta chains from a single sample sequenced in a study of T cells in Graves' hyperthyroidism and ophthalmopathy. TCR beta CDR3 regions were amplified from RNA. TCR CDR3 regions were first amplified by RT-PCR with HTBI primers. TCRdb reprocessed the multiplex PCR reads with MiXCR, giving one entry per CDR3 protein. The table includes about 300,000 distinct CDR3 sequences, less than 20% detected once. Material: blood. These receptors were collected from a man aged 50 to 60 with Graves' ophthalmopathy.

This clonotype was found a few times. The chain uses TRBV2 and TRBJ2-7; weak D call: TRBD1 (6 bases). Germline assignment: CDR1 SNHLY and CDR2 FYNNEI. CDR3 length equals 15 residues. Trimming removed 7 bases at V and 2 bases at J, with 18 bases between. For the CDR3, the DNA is TGTGCCAGCAACCCAACAGGGACGGGTGCCTACGAGCAGTACTTC. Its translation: CASNPTGTGAYEQYF.

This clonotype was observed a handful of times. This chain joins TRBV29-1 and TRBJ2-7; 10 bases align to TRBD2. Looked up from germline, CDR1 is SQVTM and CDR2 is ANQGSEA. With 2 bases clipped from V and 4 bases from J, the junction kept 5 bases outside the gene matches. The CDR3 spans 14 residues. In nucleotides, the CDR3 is TGCAGCGTTGAACTCAGCGGGAGGGGGTACGAGCAGTACTTC. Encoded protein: CSVELSGRGYEQYF.

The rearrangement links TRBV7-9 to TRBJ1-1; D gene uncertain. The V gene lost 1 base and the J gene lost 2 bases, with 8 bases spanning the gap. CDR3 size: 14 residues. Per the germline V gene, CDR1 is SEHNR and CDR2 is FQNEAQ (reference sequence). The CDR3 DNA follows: TGTGCCAGCAGCTTAGACGATTTCAACACTGAAGCTTTCTTT. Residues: CASSLDDFNTEAFF.

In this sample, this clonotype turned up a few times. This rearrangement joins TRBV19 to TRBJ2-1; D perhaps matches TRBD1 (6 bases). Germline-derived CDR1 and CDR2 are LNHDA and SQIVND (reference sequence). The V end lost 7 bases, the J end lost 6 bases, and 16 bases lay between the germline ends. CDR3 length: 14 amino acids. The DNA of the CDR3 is TGTGCCAGTACCATCTCCAGGGGCGCCAATGAGCAGTTCTTC. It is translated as CASTISRGANEQFF. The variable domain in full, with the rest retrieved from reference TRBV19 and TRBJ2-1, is DGGITQSPKYLFRKEGQNVTLSCEQNLNHDAMYWYRQDPGQGLRLIYYSQIVNDFQKGDIAEGYSVSREKKESFPLTVTSAQKNPTAFYLCASTISRGANEQFFGPGTRLTVL.

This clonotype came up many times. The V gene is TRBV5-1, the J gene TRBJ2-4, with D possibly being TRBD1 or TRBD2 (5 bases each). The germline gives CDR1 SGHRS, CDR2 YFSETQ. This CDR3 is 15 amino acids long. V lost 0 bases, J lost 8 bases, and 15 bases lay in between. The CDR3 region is CASSLEVGARDIQYF. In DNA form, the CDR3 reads TGCGCCAGCAGCTTGGAAGTGGGAGCCAGGGACATTCAGTACTTC.

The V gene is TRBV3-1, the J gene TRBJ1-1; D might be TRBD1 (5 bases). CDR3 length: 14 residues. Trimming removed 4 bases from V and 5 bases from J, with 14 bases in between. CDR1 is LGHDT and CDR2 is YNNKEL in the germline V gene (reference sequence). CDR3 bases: TGTGCCAGCAGCCCCCGGGCAGGGTCTACTGAAGCTTTCTTT. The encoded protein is CASSPRAGSTEAFF. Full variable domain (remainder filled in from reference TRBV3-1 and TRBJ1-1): DTAVSQTPKYLVTQMGNDKSIKCEQNLGHDTMYWYKQDSKKFLKIMFSYNNKELIINETVPNRFSPKSPDKAHLNLHINSLELGDSAVYFCASSPRAGSTEAFFGQGTRLTVV.

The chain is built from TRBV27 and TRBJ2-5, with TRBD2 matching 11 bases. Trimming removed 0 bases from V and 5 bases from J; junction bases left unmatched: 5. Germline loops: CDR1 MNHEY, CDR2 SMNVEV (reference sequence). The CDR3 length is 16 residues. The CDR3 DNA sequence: TGTGCCAGCAGTTTATCTCGGGCTAGCGGGAGGGAGACCCAGTACTTC. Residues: CASSLSRASGRETQYF.

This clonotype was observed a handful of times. CDR3 sequence (DNA): TGTGCCAGCAGCCAAGAAGGCGGGCTAGCGGGAGGCACCGGGGAGCTGTTTTTT. It translates to CASSQEGGLAGGTGELFF. The chain employs TRBV4-2 and TRBJ2-2; 11 bases are shared with TRBD2. V lost 0 bases and J lost 4; bases outside the gene matches: 7. Germline CDR1 is LGHNA and CDR2 is YNFKEQ. The CDR3 runs to 18 residues.

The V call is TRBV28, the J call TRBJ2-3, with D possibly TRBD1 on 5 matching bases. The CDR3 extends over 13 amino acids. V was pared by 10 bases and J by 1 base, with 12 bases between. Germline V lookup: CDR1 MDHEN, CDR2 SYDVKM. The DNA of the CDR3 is TGTGCCATCAAGGAGACAGGCACAGATACGCAGTATTTT. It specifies CAIKETGTDTQYF.

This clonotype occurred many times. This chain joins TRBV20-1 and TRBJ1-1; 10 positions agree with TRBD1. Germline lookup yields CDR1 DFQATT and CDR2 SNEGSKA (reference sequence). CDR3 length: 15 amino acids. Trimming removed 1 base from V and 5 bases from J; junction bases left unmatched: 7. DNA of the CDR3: TGCAGTGCTAGAGGGGGCGGACAGGGGGAGACTGAAGCTTTCTTT. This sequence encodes CSARGGGQGETEAFF.

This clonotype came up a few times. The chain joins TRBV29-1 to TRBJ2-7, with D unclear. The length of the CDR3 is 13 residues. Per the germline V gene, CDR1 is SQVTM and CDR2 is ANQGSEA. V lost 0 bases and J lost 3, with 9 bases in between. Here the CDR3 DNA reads TGCAGCGTTGAAGATCCGGATGGCTACGAGCAGTACTTC. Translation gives CSVEDPDGYEQYF.

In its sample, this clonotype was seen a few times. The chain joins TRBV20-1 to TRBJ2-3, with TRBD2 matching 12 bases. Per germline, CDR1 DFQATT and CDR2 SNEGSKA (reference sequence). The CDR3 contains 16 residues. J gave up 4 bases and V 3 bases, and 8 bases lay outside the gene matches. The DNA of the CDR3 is TGCAGTGCTAGTAATCTAGCGGGAGGGGTGGCAGATACGCAGTATTTT. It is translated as CSASNLAGGVADTQYF.

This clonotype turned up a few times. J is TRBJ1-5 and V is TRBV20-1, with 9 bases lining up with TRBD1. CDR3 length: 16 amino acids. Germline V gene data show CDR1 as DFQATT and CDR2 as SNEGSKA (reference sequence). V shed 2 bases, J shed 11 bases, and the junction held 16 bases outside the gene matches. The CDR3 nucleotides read TGCAGTGCTAGACCCCTTTTGGGGGACAGGGTCGATTCCCAGCATTTT. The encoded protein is CSARPLLGDRVDSQHF.

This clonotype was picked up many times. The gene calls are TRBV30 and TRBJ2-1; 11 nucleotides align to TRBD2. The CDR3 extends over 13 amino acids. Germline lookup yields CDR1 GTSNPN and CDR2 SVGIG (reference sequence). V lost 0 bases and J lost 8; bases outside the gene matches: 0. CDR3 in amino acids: CAWSVLAGDEQFF. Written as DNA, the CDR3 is TGTGCCTGGAGTGTACTAGCGGGAGATGAGCAGTTCTTC.

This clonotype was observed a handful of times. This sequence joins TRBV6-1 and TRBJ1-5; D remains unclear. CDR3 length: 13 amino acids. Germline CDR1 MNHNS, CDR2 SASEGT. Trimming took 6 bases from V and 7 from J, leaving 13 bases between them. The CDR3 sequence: CASRREGGQPQHF. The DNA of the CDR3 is TGTGCCAGCAGACGAGAGGGTGGACAGCCCCAGCATTTT.

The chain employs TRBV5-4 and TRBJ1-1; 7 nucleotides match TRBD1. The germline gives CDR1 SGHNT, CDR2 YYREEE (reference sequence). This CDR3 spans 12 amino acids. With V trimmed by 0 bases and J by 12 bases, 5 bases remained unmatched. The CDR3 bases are TGTGCCAGCAGCTTGGCGGACAGGCGGCCTTTCTTT. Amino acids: CASSLADRRPFF.

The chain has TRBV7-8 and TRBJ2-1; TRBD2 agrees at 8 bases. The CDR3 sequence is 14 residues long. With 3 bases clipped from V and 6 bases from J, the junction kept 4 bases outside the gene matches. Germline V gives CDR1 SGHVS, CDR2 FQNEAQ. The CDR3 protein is CASSLTSVANEQFF. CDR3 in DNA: TGTGCCAGCAGCTTGACTAGCGTGGCCAATGAGCAGTTCTTC.

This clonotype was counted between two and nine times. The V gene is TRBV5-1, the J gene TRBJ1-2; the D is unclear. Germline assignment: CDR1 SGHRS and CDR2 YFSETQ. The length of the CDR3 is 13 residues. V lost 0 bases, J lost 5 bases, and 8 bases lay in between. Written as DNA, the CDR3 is TGCGCCAGCAGCTTGGACAGAGAGTATGGCTACACCTTC. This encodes CASSLDREYGYTF. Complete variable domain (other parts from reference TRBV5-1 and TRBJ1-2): KAGVTQTPRYLIKTRGQQVTLSCSPISGHRSVSWYQQTPGQGLQFLFEYFSETQRNKGNFPGRFSGRQFSNSRSEMNVSTLELGDSALYLCASSLDREYGYTFGSGTRLTVV.

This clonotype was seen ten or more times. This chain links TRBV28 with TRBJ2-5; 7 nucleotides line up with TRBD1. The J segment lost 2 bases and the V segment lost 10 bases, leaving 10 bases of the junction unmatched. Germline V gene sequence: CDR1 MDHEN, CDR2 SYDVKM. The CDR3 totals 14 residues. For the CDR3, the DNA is TGTGCCACCAAGACAGGGAGTGGGCAAGAGACCCAGTACTTC. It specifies CATKTGSGQETQYF.

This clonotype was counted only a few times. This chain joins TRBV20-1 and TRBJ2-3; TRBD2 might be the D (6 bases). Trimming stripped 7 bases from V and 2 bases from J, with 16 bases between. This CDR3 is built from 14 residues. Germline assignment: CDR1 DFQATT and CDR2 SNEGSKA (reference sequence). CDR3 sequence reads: CSDEGSGSTDTQYF. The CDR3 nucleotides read TGCAGTGACGAGGGTAGCGGATCCACAGATACGCAGTATTTT.

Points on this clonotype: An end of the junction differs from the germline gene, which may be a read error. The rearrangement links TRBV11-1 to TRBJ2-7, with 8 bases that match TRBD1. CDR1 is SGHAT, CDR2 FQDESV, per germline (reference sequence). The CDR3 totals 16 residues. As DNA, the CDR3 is TGTGCCAGCAGCTTAGGGACAGGGCCGAGCTCCTACGGGCAGTACTTC. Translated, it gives CASSLGTGPSSYGQYF.

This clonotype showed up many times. The CDR3 region is CASSFSPDTQYF. CDR3 nucleotide sequence: TGTGCCAGCAGCTTCTCCCCTGATACGCAGTATTTT. The rearrangement joins TRBV7-9 to TRBJ2-3; D uncertain. V was shortened by 3 bases and J by 6 bases, with 7 bases between the two germline ends. This CDR3 is 12 amino acids long. Germline V gene lookup returns CDR1 SEHNR and CDR2 FQNEAQ (reference sequence).

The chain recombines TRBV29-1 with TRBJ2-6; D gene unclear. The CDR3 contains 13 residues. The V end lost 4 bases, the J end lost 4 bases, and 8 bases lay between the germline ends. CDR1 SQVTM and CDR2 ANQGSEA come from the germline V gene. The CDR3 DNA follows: TGCAGCGTTGTGTTGGGAGGGGCCAACGTCCTGACTTTC. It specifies CSVVLGGANVLTF.

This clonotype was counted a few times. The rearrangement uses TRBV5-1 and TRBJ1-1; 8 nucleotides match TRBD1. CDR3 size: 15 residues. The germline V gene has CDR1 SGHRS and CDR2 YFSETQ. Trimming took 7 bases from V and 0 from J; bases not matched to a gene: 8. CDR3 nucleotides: TGCGCCAGCGATCCAACAGGGGGACTGAACACTGAAGCTTTCTTT. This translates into CASDPTGGLNTEAFF.

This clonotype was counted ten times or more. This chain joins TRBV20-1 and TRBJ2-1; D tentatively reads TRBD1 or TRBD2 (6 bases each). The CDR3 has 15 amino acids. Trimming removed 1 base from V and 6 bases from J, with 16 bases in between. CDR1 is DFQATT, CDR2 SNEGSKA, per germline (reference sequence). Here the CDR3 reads CSARGGASAINEQFF. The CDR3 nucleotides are TGCAGTGCTAGAGGGGGGGCTAGCGCGATCAATGAGCAGTTCTTC.

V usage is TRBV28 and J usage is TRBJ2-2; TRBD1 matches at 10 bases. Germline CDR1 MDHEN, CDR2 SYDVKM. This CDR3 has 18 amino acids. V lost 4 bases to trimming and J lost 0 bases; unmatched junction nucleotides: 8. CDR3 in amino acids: CASSSDGQGESNTGELFF. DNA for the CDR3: TGTGCCAGCAGTTCCGATGGACAGGGGGAGTCGAACACCGGGGAGCTGTTTTTT.

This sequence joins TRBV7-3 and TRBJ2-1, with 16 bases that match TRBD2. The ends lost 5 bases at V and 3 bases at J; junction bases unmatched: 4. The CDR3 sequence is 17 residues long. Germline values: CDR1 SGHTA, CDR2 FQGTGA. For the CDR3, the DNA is TGTGCCAGCAGCGGGGGACTAGCGGGAGGGGACTACAATGAGCAGTTCTTC. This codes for CASSGGLAGGDYNEQFF.

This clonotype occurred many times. The CDR3 sequence: CASSGVQETQYF. The CDR3 bases are TGTGCCAGCAGCGGGGTGCAAGAGACCCAGTACTTC. The rearrangement joins TRBV9 to TRBJ2-5; D is unresolved. The germline V and J ends were trimmed by 3 bases and 2 bases, with 5 bases remaining between them. Germline loops: CDR1 SGDLS, CDR2 YYNGEE. The CDR3 length is 12 residues.

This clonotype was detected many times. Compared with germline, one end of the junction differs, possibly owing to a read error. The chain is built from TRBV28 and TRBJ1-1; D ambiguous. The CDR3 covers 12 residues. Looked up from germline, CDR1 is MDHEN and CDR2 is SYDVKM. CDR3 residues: CVSQGPNTEAFF. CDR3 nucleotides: TGTGTCAGCCAAGGCCCGAACACTGAAGCTTTCTTT.